The 8 T cell receptor beta chains in this list originate from one sample, sequenced in a study of T cell responses to AZD1222 COVID-19 vaccine (TCRdb year 2021). Library prep was done by the immunoSEQ multiplex PCR assay. TCRdb re-hosts the immuneACCESS table, in-frame sequences only. Its copies lack some clones; in the studies checked, an unresolved V gene accounts for under half of them, and the cause for the rest is not known. The sample table records more than 150,000 clones; more than 75% of these occur just once. 2.5% to 3% of the sample is in the top ten clones. The time point label corresponds to: baseline before first vaccination. Sample treatment or condition, as interpreted from the label and publication: meningococcal conjugate vaccine given as trial control. The specimen was peripheral blood, collected on day 0 of MenACWY control vaccination. Source of these receptors: an adult in good health.

The rearrangement uses TRBV28 and TRBJ1-5, with a tentative D call TRBD1 (6 bases). Trimming stripped 4 bases from V and 7 bases from J, with 17 bases between. The germline gives CDR1 MDHEN, CDR2 SYDVKM. This CDR3 has 15 residues. The CDR3 sequence is CASSWPGHSGQPQHF. The CDR3 DNA reads as TGTGCCAGCAGTTGGCCGGGACACTCCGGACAGCCCCAGCATTTT. The whole variable domain, filled in from reference TRBV28 and TRBJ1-5, reads DVKVTQSSRYLVKRTGEKVFLECVQDMDHENMFWYRQDPGLGLRLIYFSYDVKMKEKGDIPEGYSVSREKKERFSLILESASTNQTSMYLCASSWPGHSGQPQHFGDGTRLSIL.

The J gene is TRBJ1-2, the V gene TRBV20-1, with D perhaps TRBD1 (5 bases). The length of the CDR3 is 11 residues. The V gene's germline CDR1 is DFQATT and CDR2 SNEGSKA (reference sequence). The germline V and J ends were trimmed by 6 bases and 8 bases, with 13 bases remaining between them. CDR3 residues: CSATERDGYTF. The CDR3 DNA reads TGCAGTGCGACAGAGAGGGACGGCTACACCTTC.

The chain joins TRBV5-8 to TRBJ2-7; 7 nucleotides agree with TRBD1. Germline CDR1 and CDR2: SGHTS and YDEGEE. The CDR3 is 15 residues long. V lost 0 bases to trimming and J lost 9 bases; unmatched junction nucleotides: 12. CDR3 coding DNA: TGTGCCAGCAGCTTGGCCGGCTGGCGTCGGGACAGGCAGTACTTC. Its translation: CASSLAGWRRDRQYF.

This clone was counted a single time. The V and J genes are TRBV28 and TRBJ2-7, with D possibly being TRBD2 (6 bases). V was cut by 9 bases and J by 3 bases, with 15 bases left in between. Looked up from germline, CDR1 is MDHEN and CDR2 is SYDVKM. The CDR3 length is 13 residues. The CDR3 spells CASSEGTVYEQYF. CDR3 DNA: TGTGCCAGTTCCGAGGGGACTGTCTACGAGCAGTACTTC.

The chain combines TRBV6-5 with TRBJ1-2; TRBD1 agrees at 8 bases. V shed 9 bases and J 8 bases; nucleotides not matched to a gene: 11. The CDR3 sequence is 13 residues long. From germline, CDR1 is MNHEY and CDR2 SVGAGI. Here the CDR3 reads CASSGTGDRGYTF. CDR3 nucleotide sequence: TGTGCCAGTAGCGGGACAGGAGACAGAGGCTACACCTTC.

This clone was recorded only once. This rearrangement joins TRBV30 to TRBJ1-4, with TRBD1 as a possible D gene (6 bases). Germline-derived CDR1 and CDR2 are GTSNPN and SVGIG (reference sequence). The V gene lost 2 bases and the J gene lost 4 bases, with 14 bases spanning the gap. The CDR3 has 15 residues. This CDR3 reads CAWSPIGQNNEKLFF. The CDR3 nucleotides read TGTGCCTGGAGTCCGATAGGACAGAATAATGAAAAACTGTTTTTT. Supplemented by reference TRBV30 and TRBJ1-4, the full variable domain reads SQTIHQWPATLVQPVGSPLSLECTVEGTSNPNLYWYRQAAGRGLQLLFYSVGIGQISSEVPQNLSASRPQDRQFILSSKKLLLSDSGFYLCAWSPIGQNNEKLFFGSGTQLSVL.

The rearrangement links TRBV12-3 or TRBV12-4 to TRBJ1-1; possible D gene TRBD1, 6 bases. The V and J ends lost 6 bases and 8 bases respectively, with 10 bases between them. The CDR3 spans 11 residues. The CDR3 DNA is TGTGCCAGCAGCCCCGGACAGGAAGCTTTCTTT. It specifies CASSPGQEAFF.

The rearrangement uses TRBV11-2 and TRBJ2-5; weak D call: TRBD2 (6 bases). The CDR3 is 16 amino acids. V lost 7 bases and J 2 bases, leaving 20 bases between the germline ends. Germline V lookup: CDR1 SGHAT, CDR2 FQNNGV. CDR3 nucleotides: TGTGCCAGCACTCTGAGGGGAGCTCGGGAGCAAGAGACCCAGTACTTC. This gives the protein CASTLRGAREQETQYF.